These 5 T cell receptor beta chains were all obtained from the same sample, sequenced in a study of blood T cell repertoires in COVID-19 (dated by TCRdb to between 2020 and 2021). Receptor libraries were prepared by the immunoSEQ multiplex PCR assay. Drawn from immuneACCESS, this table holds only the in-frame rearrangements with V and J called that TCRdb kept. Clones are partly lost; checked studies trace under half to an unresolved V gene and leave the rest unexplained. The sample table shows about 160,000 clones, and approximately 86% are seen once. The biggest ten clones account for just under 4% of the sample. The sequenced material came from peripheral blood. The receptor set was obtained from a woman aged 55-75 years who had recovered from COVID-19.

The chain uses TRBV30 and TRBJ1-4, with TRBD1 matching 7 bases. J gave up 7 bases and V 4 bases, and 9 bases lay outside the gene matches. Germline CDR1 and CDR2: GTSNPN and SVGIG (reference sequence). The CDR3 has 14 residues. CDR3: CAWTQGSSGEKLFF. The DNA of the CDR3 is TGTGCCTGGACACAGGGGAGTAGCGGTGAAAAACTGTTTTTT.

The J gene is TRBJ1-5, the V gene TRBV28; 9 bases map to TRBD1. Unmatched junction bases numbered 5, after V lost 1 base and J lost 4 bases. Germline V CDR1 and CDR2: MDHEN, SYDVKM. This CDR3 has 16 residues. The CDR3: CASSLSPGQGNQPQHF. Written as DNA, the CDR3 is TGTGCCAGCAGTTTATCCCCGGGACAGGGTAATCAGCCCCAGCATTTT.

The J gene is TRBJ2-5, the V gene TRBV5-1; tentative D call: TRBD1 (6 bases). The germline V and J ends were trimmed by 0 bases and 4 bases, with 10 bases remaining between them. Germline-derived CDR1 and CDR2 are SGHRS and YFSETQ. The CDR3 covers 14 residues. The CDR3 protein is CASSLARGRETQYF. CDR3 nucleotides: TGCGCCAGCAGCTTGGCCAGGGGCCGAGAGACCCAGTACTTC.

The rearrangement uses TRBV6-1 and TRBJ1-2; 8 nucleotides agree with TRBD1. V was clipped by 3 bases and J by 5 bases; unmatched bases: 8. Looked up from germline, CDR1 is MNHNS and CDR2 is SASEGT. This CDR3 is 15 amino acids long. In DNA form, the CDR3 reads TGTGCCAGCAGTGACGGACAGGGAATATGGTATGGCTACACCTTC. Its translation is CASSDGQGIWYGYTF.

The chain combines TRBV2 with TRBJ1-1; D ambiguous. Germline V gives CDR1 SNHLY, CDR2 FYNNEI. The CDR3 runs 13 residues. Trimming removed 1 base from V and 1 base from J, with 4 bases in between. The CDR3 region has the DNA TGTGCCAGCAGTGAAGGGCCGAACACTGAAGCTTTCTTT. Translated: CASSEGPNTEAFF.